This T cell receptor beta chain was profiled in a study of immune heterogeneity within non-small cell lung tumors. Study results and limitations: Tumor sites within a patient were found to share identical dominant CDR3 beta clonotypes, and site-unique high-frequency clones were also present. Individual patients mostly differed in their high-frequency T-cell receptor beta clonotypes.

Amplifying TCR beta CDR3 involved multiplex PCR carried out with 32 V and 13 J primers. Each CDR3 protein is one row after TCRdb ran MiXCR on the multiplex PCR reads. The table shows nearly 15,000 distinct CDR3 sequences, with more than 30% occurring only once. In this sample, this clonotype is medium-sized. Its target is unknown. For each sample, template was approximately 0.6 ug of bulk tumor genomic DNA. In surgery, several biopsies were collected from each primary tumor at widely spaced sites. Patients underwent curative surgery for non-small cell lung cancer (untreated and newly diagnosed). Sequences were obtained from lung tumor tissue. The TCR originated in a woman aged 45 to 65 with non-small cell lung cancer.

CDR3 coding DNA: TGTGCCAGCAGGGGGGGTGACGAGCAGTACTTC. Its protein is CASRGGDEQYF. The V and J genes are TRBV2 and TRBJ2-7; D perhaps matches TRBD2 (6 bases). This CDR3 is built from 11 residues. Germline CDR1 reads SNHLY; CDR2 reads FYNNEI. Trimming removed 6 bases from V and 5 bases from J, with 8 bases in between.